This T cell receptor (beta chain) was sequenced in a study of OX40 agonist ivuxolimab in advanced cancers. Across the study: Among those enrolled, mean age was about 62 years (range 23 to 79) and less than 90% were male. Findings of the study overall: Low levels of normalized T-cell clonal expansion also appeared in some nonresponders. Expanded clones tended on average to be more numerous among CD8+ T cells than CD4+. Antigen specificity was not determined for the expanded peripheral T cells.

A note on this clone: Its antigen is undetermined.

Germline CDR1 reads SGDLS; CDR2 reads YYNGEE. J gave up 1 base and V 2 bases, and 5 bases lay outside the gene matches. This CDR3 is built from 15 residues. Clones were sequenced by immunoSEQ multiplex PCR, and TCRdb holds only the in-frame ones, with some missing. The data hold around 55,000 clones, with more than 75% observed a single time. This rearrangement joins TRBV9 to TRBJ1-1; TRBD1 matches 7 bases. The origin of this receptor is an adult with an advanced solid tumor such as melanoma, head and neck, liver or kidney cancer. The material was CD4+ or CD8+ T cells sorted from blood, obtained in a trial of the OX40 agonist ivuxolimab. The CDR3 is CASSVTGRGNTEAFF. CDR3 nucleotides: TGTGCCAGCAGCGTGACAGGGCGGGGGAACACTGAAGCTTTCTTT.